These 6 T cell receptor beta chains were all obtained from the same sample, sequenced in a study of T-cell reconstitution after alpha-beta-depleted transplantation in children. The authors prepared the TCRbeta library with unique molecular identifiers. Each CDR3 protein is one row after TCRdb ran MiXCR on the PCR reads. The data hold some 600,000 distinct CDR3 sequences, with 10% to 15% observed a single time. This specimen was PBMCs, mostly from graft donor cells, taken 360 days after TCRalphabeta/CD19-depleted stem cell transplant. The receptors stem from a male patient between 5 and 17 years old who had a stem cell transplant for acute myeloid leukemia, so the T cells may come from the graft donor.

In nucleotides, the CDR3 is TGCAGTGCTAGAGATTTGGAGCGGGAGCGGACCGGGGAGCTGTTTTTT. This encodes CSARDLERERTGELFF. V and J are TRBV20-1 and TRBJ2-2; 8 bases map to TRBD2. Germline V gives CDR1 DFQATT, CDR2 SNEGSKA (reference sequence). V trimming: 0 bases; J trimming: 5 bases; junction bases outside the gene matches: 8. The CDR3 sequence is 16 residues long.

There are a few counts of this clonotype. The rearrangement joins TRBV28 to TRBJ2-7, with a weak D call TRBD1 (5 bases). Germline V gives CDR1 MDHEN, CDR2 SYDVKM. The CDR3 runs 12 residues. Trimming removed 7 bases at V and 7 bases at J, with 14 bases between. The chain's CDR3 is CASTGYRQEQYF. CDR3 nucleotide sequence: TGTGCCAGCACCGGGTACAGGCAAGAGCAGTACTTC.

In this sample, this clonotype turned up many times. J is TRBJ2-1 and V is TRBV29-1, with 10 bases lining up with TRBD2. The CDR3 length is 18 residues. Germline trimming cut 8 bases from V and 2 bases from J; bases unmatched to any gene: 18. The V gene's germline CDR1 is SQVTM and CDR2 ANQGSEA. The CDR3, as DNA: TGCAGCACCTCCGTTTTGGGGCTAGCGGGAGTGACCTACAATGAGCAGTTCTTC. Amino acids: CSTSVLGLAGVTYNEQFF.

This clonotype was observed a single time. CDR3 in amino acids: CSAHLRGGGVGTQYF. The CDR3 nucleotides are TGCAGTGCGCACCTTAGGGGAGGAGGTGTGGGGACCCAGTACTTC. The chain has TRBV20-1 and TRBJ2-5; maybe TRBD2 (6 bases). There are 15 residues in the CDR3. Per germline, CDR1 DFQATT and CDR2 SNEGSKA (reference sequence). The V end lost 6 bases, the J end lost 7 bases, and 24 bases lay between the germline ends.

The V gene is TRBV21-1, the J gene TRBJ2-7; TRBD2 was called by the table and not checked on the DNA. TRBV21-1 is a recognized pseudogene. The CDR3 is 16 residues long. The DNA for the CDR3 is TGTGCCAGCAGCAAAGTTCGGCTAGCGGTTGCCTACGAGCAGTACTTC. Amino acids: CASSKVRLAVAYEQYF.

This clonotype was seen many times. The rearrangement uses TRBV15 and TRBJ2-2, with 10 bases lining up with TRBD2. CDR1 is LNHNV, CDR2 YYDKDF, per germline (reference sequence). V was clipped by 1 base and J by 2 bases; unmatched bases: 4. This CDR3 contains 17 residues. The CDR3 protein is CATSRAGTSDNTGELFF. The CDR3 nucleotides are TGTGCCACCAGCAGAGCCGGGACTAGCGATAACACCGGGGAGCTGTTTTTT.